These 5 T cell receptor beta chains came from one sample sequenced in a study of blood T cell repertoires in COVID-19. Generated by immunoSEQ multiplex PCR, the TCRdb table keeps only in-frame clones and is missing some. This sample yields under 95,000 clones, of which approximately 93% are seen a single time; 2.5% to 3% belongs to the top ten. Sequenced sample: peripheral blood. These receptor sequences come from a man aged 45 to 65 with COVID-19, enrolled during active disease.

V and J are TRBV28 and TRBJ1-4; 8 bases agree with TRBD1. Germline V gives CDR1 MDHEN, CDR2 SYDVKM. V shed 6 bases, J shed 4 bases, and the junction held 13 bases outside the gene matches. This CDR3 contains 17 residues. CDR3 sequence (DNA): TGTGCCAGCAGCCCGACAGGGGCCGGGGCGATTAATGAAAAACTGTTTTTT. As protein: CASSPTGAGAINEKLFF.

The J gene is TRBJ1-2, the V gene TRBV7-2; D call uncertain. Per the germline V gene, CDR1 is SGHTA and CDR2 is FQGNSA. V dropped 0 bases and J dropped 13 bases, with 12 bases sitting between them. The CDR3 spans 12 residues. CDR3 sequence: CASSLAARVFTF. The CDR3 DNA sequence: TGTGCCAGCAGCTTAGCAGCGAGGGTCTTCACCTTC.

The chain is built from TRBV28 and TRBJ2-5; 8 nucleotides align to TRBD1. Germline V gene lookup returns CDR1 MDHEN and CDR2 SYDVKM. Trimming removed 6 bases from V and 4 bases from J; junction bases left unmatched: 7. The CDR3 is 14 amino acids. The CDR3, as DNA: TGTGCCAGCAGCAATCCAACAGGGGGAGAGACCCAGTACTTC. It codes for CASSNPTGGETQYF.

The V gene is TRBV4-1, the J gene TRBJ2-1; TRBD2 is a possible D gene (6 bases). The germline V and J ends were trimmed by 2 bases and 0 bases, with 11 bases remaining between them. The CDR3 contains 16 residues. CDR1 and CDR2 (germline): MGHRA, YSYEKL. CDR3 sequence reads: CASSQSSGPSYNEQFF. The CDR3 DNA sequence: TGCGCCAGCAGCCAATCGAGCGGGCCCTCCTACAATGAGCAGTTCTTC.

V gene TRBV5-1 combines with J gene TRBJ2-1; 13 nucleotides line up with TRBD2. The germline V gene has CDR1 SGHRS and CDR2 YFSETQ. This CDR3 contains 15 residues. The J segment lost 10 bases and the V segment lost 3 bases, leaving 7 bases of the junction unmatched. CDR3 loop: CASSSGTSGAGEQFF. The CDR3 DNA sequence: TGCGCCAGCAGCTCAGGGACTAGCGGGGCCGGGGAGCAGTTCTTC.